What follows is one T cell receptor (beta chain) and its context. Its antigen remains unidentified. Germline V lookup: CDR1 PRHDT, CDR2 FYEKMQ (reference sequence). Trimming took 2 bases from V and 2 from J; bases not matched to a gene: 2. The CDR3 is made up of 14 amino acids. These data originate in a study of Siglec-9 on CD8 T cells in melanoma. Study-level results: An effector memory CD8+ subset marked by Siglec-9 reportedly appeared to gather in melanoma.

TCRdb keeps only in-frame clones here, not all; method: immunoSEQ multiplex PCR. The sample shows 25,000 to 30,000 clones, more than 80% of them seen only once. Sequencing was done on a sample of Siglec-9- CD8+ T cells sorted from blood. The rearrangement links TRBV13 to TRBJ2-5; 7 bases are a match to TRBD2. The sequence derives from a human donor in good health. CDR3 in DNA: TGTGCCAGCAGCTTACTAGCGGAGCAAGAGACCCAGTACTTC. This translates into CASSLLAEQETQYF. The full variable domain, with the rest looked up from reference TRBV13 and TRBJ2-5, is AAGVIQSPRHLIKEKRETATLKCYPIPRHDTVYWYQQGPGQDPQFLISFYEKMQSDKGSIPDRFSAQQFSDYHSELNMSSLELGDSALYFCASSLLAEQETQYFGPGTRLLVL.